The 2 T cell receptor beta chains listed next were all sequenced from one sample in a study of T-cell reconstitution after alpha-beta-depleted transplantation in children. Unique molecular identifiers were incorporated into the prepared TCRbeta library. TCRdb called the PCR reads again in MiXCR, with one record for every CDR3 protein. The sample lists roughly 590,000 distinct CDR3 sequences; around 16% were seen once. This material consisted of PBMCs from the stem cell graft donor, taken from the stem cell graft. The receptors originated from a human donor who donated a stem cell graft to a child with acute myeloid leukemia.

This clonotype was found many times. This chain uses TRBV10-3 with TRBJ2-3; D is uncertain. Germline V CDR1 and CDR2: ENHRY, SYGVKD. The length of the CDR3 is 13 residues. The germline V and J ends were trimmed by 8 bases and 2 bases, with 11 bases remaining between them. The CDR3: CAIQWANTDTQYF. CDR3 DNA sequence: TGTGCCATCCAGTGGGCGAACACAGATACGCAGTATTTT.

This clonotype was recorded many times. This rearrangement joins TRBV12-3 or TRBV12-4 to TRBJ2-1; 7 positions match TRBD2. The V gene end was trimmed by 5 bases and the J gene end by 10 bases; junction bases not matched to a gene: 5. The CDR3 runs to 12 residues. This CDR3 is CASSRPSGEQFF. The CDR3 DNA reads TGTGCCAGCAGTCGCCCTAGCGGCGAGCAGTTCTTC.